The 27 T cell receptor beta chains listed next were all sequenced from one sample in a study of blood T cell repertoires in COVID-19. The data were produced by immunoSEQ multiplex PCR, yet TCRdb's version contains in-frame clones alone and is incomplete. This table holds about 100,000 clones, approximately 87% found once. Sequencing used peripheral blood. The receptor set was obtained from a woman in her thirties with acute or convalescent COVID-19.

The chain employs TRBV6-5 and TRBJ2-5, with a weak D call TRBD1 (6 bases). Trimming removed 2 bases at V and 3 bases at J, with 13 bases between. Germline V gene lookup returns CDR1 MNHEY and CDR2 SVGAGI. This CDR3 contains 15 residues. The CDR3: CASSYGGRLKETQYF. The CDR3 DNA sequence: TGTGCCAGCAGTTACGGGGGCCGCCTGAAAGAGACCCAGTACTTC.

The CDR3 nucleotides read TGTGCCATTCTCAGGGCCAGGGGGAACTACGAGCAGTACTTC. Residues: CAILRARGNYEQYF. The rearrangement links TRBV2 to TRBJ2-7; 7 nucleotides align to TRBD1. Germline trimming cut 10 bases from V and 3 bases from J; bases unmatched to any gene: 12. Germline V gene sequence: CDR1 SNHLY, CDR2 FYNNEI. The CDR3 is made up of 14 amino acids.

The chain recombines TRBV11-3 with TRBJ2-7; 8 bases line up with TRBD1. The germline CDR1 and CDR2 sequences are SGHNT and YENEEA. With 4 bases clipped from V and 6 bases from J, the junction kept 8 bases outside the gene matches. The CDR3 contains 14 residues. This CDR3 is CASSSGQAVSEQYF. Written as DNA, the CDR3 is TGTGCCAGCAGCTCGGGACAGGCGGTGTCCGAGCAGTACTTC. The full variable domain, rest sourced from reference TRBV11-3 and TRBJ2-7, is EAGVVQSPRYKIIEKKQPVAFWCNPISGHNTLYWYLQNLGQGPELLIRYENEEAVDDSQLPKDRFSAERLKGVDSTLKIQPAELGDSAVYLCASSSGQAVSEQYFGPGTRLTVT.

The chain links TRBV9 to TRBJ1-1, with 7 bases aligning to TRBD1. CDR1 SGDLS and CDR2 YYNGEE come from the germline V gene. V dropped 3 bases and J dropped 4; count of bases not matched to a gene: 9. CDR3 size: 15 residues. The CDR3 spells CASSANRGDGTEAFF. CDR3 coding DNA: TGTGCCAGCAGCGCAAACAGGGGTGACGGCACTGAAGCTTTCTTT. The entire variable domain, with the rest obtained from reference TRBV9 and TRBJ1-1, is as follows: DSGVTQTPKHLITATGQRVTLRCSPRSGDLSVYWYQQSLDQGLQFLIQYYNGEERAKGNILERFSAQQFPDLHSELNLSSLELGDSALYFCASSANRGDGTEAFFGQGTRLTVV.

The chain combines TRBV11-2 with TRBJ2-3, with 14 positions matching TRBD2. The CDR3 sequence is 17 residues long. Germline V gene data show CDR1 as SGHAT and CDR2 as FQNNGV. The J segment lost 7 bases and the V segment lost 2 bases, leaving 8 bases of the junction unmatched. DNA of the CDR3: TGTGCCAGCAGCTTATCGGCGACTAGCGGGGGGGCAAATACGCAGTATTTT. Translation: CASSLSATSGGANTQYF.

DNA for the CDR3: TGCAGCGTTGAAGATATAATGGACAGGGGAGGTGAGCAGTTCTTC. Its translation is CSVEDIMDRGGEQFF. This chain connects TRBV29-1 to TRBJ2-1; 9 nucleotides match TRBD1. This CDR3 has 15 amino acids. The junction had 9 bases not matched to a gene; V was cut back by 0 bases and J by 9 bases. Germline loops: CDR1 SQVTM, CDR2 ANQGSEA.

The chain recombines TRBV5-5 with TRBJ2-2; perhaps TRBD1 as D (6 bases). The CDR3 consists of 15 residues. The V gene's germline CDR1 is SGHKS and CDR2 YYEKEE (reference sequence). V shed 4 bases and J shed 1 base, with 11 bases lying between them. DNA for the CDR3: TGTGCCAGCAGCCGTACAGGGAGGAACACCGGGGAGCTGTTTTTT. This translates into CASSRTGRNTGELFF.

The chain recombines TRBV18 with TRBJ2-2; D might be TRBD1 (6 bases). CDR1 KGHSH and CDR2 LQKENI come from the germline V gene. The ends were cut back, 3 bases at V and 2 bases at J, with 16 bases in the middle. There are 17 residues in the CDR3. The chain's CDR3 is CASSPATGHLNTGELFF. CDR3 coding DNA: TGTGCCAGCTCACCGGCTACGGGACACCTAAACACCGGGGAGCTGTTTTTT. The full variable domain, completed using reference TRBV18 and TRBJ2-2, is NAGVMQNPRHLVRRRGQEARLRCSPMKGHSHVYWYRQLPEEGLKFMVYLQKENIIDESGMPKERFSAEFPKEGPSILRIQQVVRGDSAAYFCASSPATGHLNTGELFFGEGSRLTVL.

This clone came up once. This chain links TRBV28 with TRBJ1-2; D not resolved. Germline CDR1 MDHEN, CDR2 SYDVKM. The ends were cut back, 5 bases at V and 2 bases at J, with 15 bases in the middle. The CDR3 length is 15 residues. CDR3 sequence: CASSRPTRRNYGYTF. The DNA for the CDR3 is TGTGCCAGCAGTCGTCCGACCCGGCGGAACTATGGCTACACCTTC.

The rearrangement uses TRBV7-9 and TRBJ1-1; D not certain. Trimming removed 3 bases at V and 3 bases at J, with 8 bases between. The CDR3 covers 13 residues. Germline CDR1 reads SEHNR; CDR2 reads FQNEAQ (reference sequence). The CDR3 region has the DNA TGTGCCAGCAGCTTCGGGAGGGACACTGAAGCTTTCTTT. This gives the protein CASSFGRDTEAFF.

The chain recombines TRBV7-3 with TRBJ2-1; no firm D call. Trimming took 5 bases from V and 6 from J, leaving 20 bases between them. Germline CDR1 SGHTA, CDR2 FQGTGA. CDR3 length: 16 amino acids. In DNA form, the CDR3 reads TGTGCCAGCAGCCTAGAGACGGAGTCGCTTGGCAATGAGCAGTTCTTC. It is translated as CASSLETESLGNEQFF.

The V call is TRBV2, the J call TRBJ2-7; D remains ambiguous. Trimming removed 4 bases from V and 2 bases from J, with 9 bases in between. This CDR3 has 13 residues. Germline V gene data show CDR1 as SNHLY and CDR2 as FYNNEI. Here the CDR3 DNA reads TGTGCCAGCAGTGTCTCCAGGACCTACGAGCAGTACTTC. It encodes CASSVSRTYEQYF. Together with reference TRBV2 and TRBJ2-7, the CDR3 gives the full variable domain: EPEVTQTPSHQVTQMGQEVILRCVPISNHLYFYWYRQILGQKVEFLVSFYNNEISEKSEIFDDQFSVERPDGSNFTLKIRSTKLEDSAMYFCASSVSRTYEQYFGPGTRLTVT.

The chain uses TRBV7-3 and TRBJ2-3, with 10 positions matching TRBD2. V was pared by 3 bases and J by 3 bases, with 3 bases of the junction left unmatched. The V gene's germline CDR1 is SGHTA and CDR2 FQGTGA. The CDR3 spans 15 residues. CDR3 amino acids: CASSFERGGTDTQYF. The CDR3 DNA follows: TGTGCCAGCAGCTTTGAGCGGGGGGGTACAGATACGCAGTATTTT. Combining the CDR3 with reference TRBV7-3 and TRBJ2-3 gives the whole variable domain GAGVSQTPSNKVTEKGKYVELRCDPISGHTALYWYRQSLGQGPEFLIYFQGTGAADDSGLPNDRFFAVRPEGSVSTLKIQRTERGDSAVYLCASSFERGGTDTQYFGPGTRLTVL.

The V call is TRBV6-5, the J call TRBJ2-7; the match to TRBD1 covers 7 bases. Germline CDR1 is MNHEY and CDR2 is SVGAGI. The V and J ends lost 6 bases and 3 bases, in that order; junction bases with no gene match: 8. This CDR3 is built from 14 residues. The CDR3 loop reads CASSLRDRLYEQYF. The CDR3 coding sequence is TGTGCCAGCAGCCTCCGGGACAGACTCTACGAGCAGTACTTC.

The chain couples TRBV5-1 to TRBJ1-1; D gene ambiguous. The CDR3 runs to 14 residues. V was cut by 2 bases and J by 3 bases, with 11 bases left in between. CDR1 and CDR2 (germline): SGHRS, YFSETQ. In nucleotides, the CDR3 is TGCGCCAGCAGCTTTGAATACCCAGACACTGAAGCTTTCTTT. Protein product: CASSFEYPDTEAFF.

The chain has TRBV7-9 and TRBJ1-6, with 7 positions matching TRBD1. The CDR3 length is 15 residues. In germline, CDR1 is SEHNR, CDR2 FQNEAQ (reference sequence). Trimming cost V 2 bases and J 9 bases; bases outside gene matches: 7. DNA of the CDR3: TGTGCCAGCAGCTTATTAGATACAGGGGTTTCACCCCTCCACTTT. This gives the protein CASSLLDTGVSPLHF. Combining the CDR3 with reference TRBV7-9 and TRBJ1-6 gives the whole variable domain DTGVSQNPRHKITKRGQNVTFRCDPISEHNRLYWYRQTLGQGPEFLTYFQNEAQLEKSRLLSDRFSAERPKGSFSTLEIQRTEQGDSAMYLCASSLLDTGVSPLHFGNGTRLTVT.

The CDR3 sequence: CASSRQGALTEAFF. The CDR3, as DNA: TGTGCCAGTAGTCGCCAGGGGGCTCTAACTGAAGCTTTCTTT. The genes are TRBV19 and TRBJ1-1, with 8 bases identical to TRBD1. The germline CDR1 and CDR2 sequences are LNHDA and SQIVND (reference sequence). The CDR3 length is 14 residues. J lost 5 bases, V lost 5 bases, and 7 bases had no gene match.

The rearrangement joins TRBV25-1 to TRBJ2-3; 8 positions agree with TRBD2. The CDR3 length is 15 residues. CDR1 MGHDK and CDR2 SYGVNS come from the germline V gene. Trimming at V came to 1 base and at J to 3 bases, leaving 3 bases not matched to a gene. The CDR3 region has the DNA TGTGCCAGCAGTGAATTGGGCGGGGGGACAGATACGCAGTATTTT. This sequence encodes CASSELGGGTDTQYF.

The V call is TRBV6-4, the J call TRBJ2-7; 12 bases map to TRBD2. V trimming: 4 bases; J trimming: 7 bases; junction bases outside the gene matches: 8. The CDR3 has 15 amino acids. Germline V CDR1 and CDR2: MRHNA, SNTAGT. The DNA for the CDR3 is TGTGCCAGCAGTGGTCCCGCGACTAGCGGGGGAGAGCAGTACTTC. As protein: CASSGPATSGGEQYF.

This chain connects TRBV6-4 to TRBJ2-1, with 7 bases that match TRBD1. Germline CDR1 is MRHNA and CDR2 is SNTAGT. CDR3 size: 17 residues. V shed 3 bases and J 0 bases; nucleotides not matched to a gene: 8. The CDR3 DNA is TGTGCCAGCAGTGATACCTCCCGGGACAGCTCCTACAATGAGCAGTTCTTC. This codes for CASSDTSRDSSYNEQFF.

Only one count was recorded for this clone. This chain joins TRBV9 and TRBJ2-3, with 7 bases fitting TRBD2. V shed 0 bases and J 4 bases; nucleotides not matched to a gene: 17. CDR1 and CDR2 (germline): SGDLS, YYNGEE. The CDR3 is 19 residues long. In nucleotides, the CDR3 is TGTGCCAGCAGCGTAGGCGGGACTACCACCTGGGGGTGGGCAGATACGCAGTATTTT. It encodes CASSVGGTTTWGWADTQYF.

This clone was seen a single time. This chain links TRBV6-5 with TRBJ2-2, with D perhaps matching TRBD1 (5 bases). Looked up from germline, CDR1 is MNHEY and CDR2 is SVGAGI. The CDR3 has 13 amino acids. V lost 6 bases to trimming and J lost 4 bases, with 9 bases between them. The CDR3 region is CASSRQSTGELFF. The CDR3 DNA reads as TGTGCCAGCAGCAGACAGAGCACCGGGGAGCTGTTTTTT.

This chain connects TRBV5-1 to TRBJ2-7, with 7 bases matching TRBD1. Per the germline V gene, CDR1 is SGHRS and CDR2 is YFSETQ. There are 16 residues in the CDR3. Germline trimming cut 4 bases from V and 3 bases from J; bases unmatched to any gene: 13. The CDR3 loop is CASSPPGQAMVYEQYF. The CDR3 nucleotides are TGCGCCAGCAGCCCCCCCGGACAGGCGATGGTCTACGAGCAGTACTTC.

The chain carries TRBV3-1 (or the pseudogene TRBV3-2) and TRBJ1-6; D remains unclear. Between the trimmed V and J ends, which lost 0 bases and 7 bases, there was a span of 10 bases. The CDR3 is made up of 15 amino acids. Germline CDR1 and CDR2: LGHDT and YNNKEL (reference sequence). In DNA, the CDR3 is TGTGCCAGCAGCCAAGATTGGCAGTCCAATTCACCCCTCCACTTT. Its protein is CASSQDWQSNSPLHF.

This chain links TRBV10-3 with TRBJ1-5; TRBD1 matches 7 bases. Trimming took 4 bases from V and 7 from J; bases not matched to a gene: 10. The length of the CDR3 is 15 residues. Germline V lookup: CDR1 ENHRY, CDR2 SYGVKD. This CDR3 reads CAISVGDSGGQPQHF. The CDR3 DNA follows: TGTGCCATCAGTGTTGGGGACAGCGGAGGCCAGCCCCAGCATTTT.

This clone has a handful of counts. The chain is built from TRBV4-1 and TRBJ1-2; D possibly corresponds to TRBD1 (5 bases). The CDR3 has 15 amino acids. Deletions cut 4 bases from V and 2 bases from J, with 14 bases between. Germline loops: CDR1 MGHRA, CDR2 YSYEKL. The CDR3 spells CASSLEGTKNYGYTF. CDR3 bases: TGCGCCAGCAGCCTAGAAGGGACTAAAAACTATGGCTACACCTTC.

The chain employs TRBV7-3 and TRBJ2-7; 10 nucleotides match TRBD2. Germline values: CDR1 SGHTA, CDR2 FQGTGA. J lost 3 bases, V lost 3 bases, and 5 bases had no gene match. The CDR3 runs to 15 residues. CDR3 loop: CASSFSGGPDYEQYF. Written as DNA, the CDR3 is TGTGCCAGCAGCTTTAGCGGGGGGCCCGACTACGAGCAGTACTTC. The variable domain in full, with the rest retrieved from reference TRBV7-3 and TRBJ2-7, is GAGVSQTPSNKVTEKGKYVELRCDPISGHTALYWYRQSLGQGPEFLIYFQGTGAADDSGLPNDRFFAVRPEGSVSTLKIQRTERGDSAVYLCASSFSGGPDYEQYFGPGTRLTVT.